Below are 17 T cell receptor beta chains sequenced from a single sample in a study of T cell responses to AZD1222 COVID-19 vaccine. The method was immunoSEQ multiplex PCR; TCRdb's version includes in-frame clones alone and lacks a portion of them. In the table there are about 48,000 clones, 70% to 90% of which are singletons. The sample was peripheral blood, taken 28 days after the second AZD1222 dose. The receptors were gathered from an adult who received the AZD1222 COVID-19 vaccine.

V and J are TRBV30 and TRBJ2-1; 14 nucleotides match TRBD2. The CDR3 is made up of 15 amino acids. With 3 bases clipped from V and 5 bases from J, the junction kept 3 bases outside the gene matches. The germline V gene has CDR1 GTSNPN and CDR2 SVGIG (reference sequence). The CDR3 is CAWSRGLAGDNEQFF. The CDR3 DNA reads TGTGCCTGGAGCCGGGGACTAGCGGGAGACAATGAGCAGTTCTTC.

The gene calls are TRBV5-1 and TRBJ1-3; no firm D call. Trimming removed 2 bases from V and 0 bases from J, with 0 bases in between. CDR1 and CDR2 from the germline V gene are SGHRS and YFSETQ. The CDR3 contains 12 residues. In nucleotides, the CDR3 is TGCGCCAGCAGCTTCTCTGGAAACACCATATATTTT. Encoded protein: CASSFSGNTIYF.

This chain links TRBV19 with TRBJ2-2; possibly TRBD2 for D (5 bases). The V end was cut by 8 bases, the J end by 7 bases, with 20 bases between. Looked up from germline, CDR1 is LNHDA and CDR2 is SQIVND (reference sequence). This CDR3 has 15 residues. The CDR3 DNA reads as TGTGCCAGTTCCGATAACCCGGCGGGCCACGGGGAGCTGTTTTTT. Encoded protein: CASSDNPAGHGELFF.

The table lists this clone with a count of one. This rearrangement joins TRBV3-1 (or the pseudogene TRBV3-2) to TRBJ2-7; unclear D gene. Trimming removed 3 bases from V and 3 bases from J, with 6 bases in between. The CDR3 contains 12 residues. Germline assignment: CDR1 LGHDT and CDR2 YNNKEL (reference sequence). CDR3 sequence: CASSQIDYEQYF. CDR3 in DNA: TGTGCCAGCAGCCAGATCGACTACGAGCAGTACTTC.

This rearrangement joins TRBV9 to TRBJ1-2; D remains unclear. Germline V gene sequence: CDR1 SGDLS, CDR2 YYNGEE. Between the trimmed V and J ends, which lost 2 bases and 6 bases, there was a span of 20 bases. The CDR3 length is 16 residues. The CDR3 coding sequence is TGTGCCAGCAGCGTCCCATGCAGAGTCCATCTCGATGGCTACACCTTC. Residues: CASSVPCRVHLDGYTF.

The chain links TRBV6-5 to TRBJ2-1; perhaps D is TRBD1 or TRBD2 (5 bases each). The CDR3 totals 14 residues. Trimming took 8 bases from V and 7 from J, leaving 18 bases between them. Germline CDR1 is MNHEY and CDR2 is SVGAGI. The CDR3 nucleotides read TGTGCCAGCGTTAGGGACCCCGCCAGTAATGAGCAGTTCTTC. Its translation is CASVRDPASNEQFF.

The rearrangement links TRBV9 to TRBJ2-2; D not certain. Germline CDR1 reads SGDLS; CDR2 reads YYNGEE. Trimming left V 3 bases short and J 6 bases short, with 9 bases between. The CDR3 covers 13 residues. The CDR3 DNA is TGTGCCAGCAGCGACCGCACATCCGGGGAGCTGTTTTTT. It translates to CASSDRTSGELFF.

The rearrangement links TRBV7-9 to TRBJ2-3; D not certain. The germline V and J ends were trimmed by 1 base and 5 bases, with 13 bases remaining between them. The germline V gene has CDR1 SEHNR and CDR2 FQNEAQ (reference sequence). The CDR3 covers 15 residues. This CDR3 reads CASSLVRPPGDTQYF. The CDR3 nucleotides read TGTGCCAGCAGCTTAGTGCGACCACCGGGAGATACGCAGTATTTT.

This chain uses TRBV19 with TRBJ2-7; maybe TRBD1 (6 bases). CDR3 length equals 15 residues. From germline, CDR1 is LNHDA and CDR2 SQIVND (reference sequence). With 8 bases removed from V and 5 bases from J, the gap between germline ends came to 22 bases. The CDR3 loop reads CASGPDGGVGNEQYF. The CDR3, as DNA: TGTGCCAGTGGGCCGGATGGGGGCGTAGGGAACGAGCAGTACTTC.

The chain combines TRBV4-2 with TRBJ2-3, with 10 bases aligning to TRBD2. The CDR3 extends over 16 amino acids. With V trimmed by 5 bases and J by 0 bases, 5 bases remained unmatched. CDR1 and CDR2 (germline): LGHNA, YNFKEQ. The CDR3 loop is CASSDRLAGSTDTQYF. The CDR3 bases are TGTGCCAGCAGCGACCGACTAGCGGGTAGCACAGATACGCAGTATTTT.

The V gene is TRBV6-5, the J gene TRBJ2-7; 10 bases are shared with TRBD2. CDR3 size: 15 residues. Trimming cost V 9 bases and J 1 base; bases outside gene matches: 9. Germline V lookup: CDR1 MNHEY, CDR2 SVGAGI. The CDR3 sequence: CASLKGTSESYEQYF. CDR3 DNA sequence: TGTGCCAGTTTAAAAGGGACTAGCGAGTCCTACGAGCAGTACTTC.

This rearrangement joins TRBV19 to TRBJ2-7; no clear D gene. This CDR3 is built from 9 residues. V lost 11 bases, J lost 4 bases, and 6 bases lay in between. The germline V gene encodes CDR1 LNHDA and CDR2 SQIVND (reference sequence). CDR3 sequence reads: CADFYEQYF. CDR3 sequence (DNA): TGTGCCGACTTTTACGAGCAGTACTTC.

This chain links TRBV7-6 with TRBJ1-3; D ambiguous. The CDR3 spans 15 residues. CDR1 and CDR2 from the germline V gene are SGHVS and FNYEAQ. With 1 base removed from V and 0 bases from J, the gap between germline ends came to 7 bases. CDR3 coding DNA: TGTGCCAGCAGCTTAGGCACTAACTCTGGAAACACCATATATTTT. Translation: CASSLGTNSGNTIYF. Drawing the rest from reference TRBV7-6 and TRBJ1-3, the complete variable domain is GAGVSQSPRYKVTKRGQDVALRCDPISGHVSLYWYRQALGQGPEFLTYFNYEAQQDKSGLPNDRFSAERPEGSISTLTIQRTEQRDSAMYRCASSLGTNSGNTIYFGEGSWLTVV.

The V and J genes are TRBV28 and TRBJ1-4; 8 bases match TRBD1. The CDR3 is 15 residues long. Looked up from germline, CDR1 is MDHEN and CDR2 is SYDVKM. V lost 5 bases, J lost 8 bases, and 10 bases stayed unmatched. The CDR3 region is CASSLWDRRGEKLFF. CDR3 bases: TGTGCCAGCAGTCTCTGGGACAGGAGGGGGGAAAAACTGTTTTTT.

The chain has TRBV10-3 and TRBJ2-6; no firm D call. CDR3 length equals 15 residues. Germline loops: CDR1 ENHRY, CDR2 SYGVKD. The V end was cut by 4 bases, the J end by 0 bases, with 7 bases between. CDR3 nucleotides: TGTGCCATCAGTGGGGCAGACTCTGGGGCCAACGTCCTGACTTTC. Residues: CAISGADSGANVLTF.

The chain joins TRBV5-1 to TRBJ2-2; TRBD2 agrees at 8 bases. Per germline, CDR1 SGHRS and CDR2 YFSETQ. The CDR3 length is 16 residues. Trimming removed 0 bases from V and 3 bases from J; junction bases left unmatched: 4. CDR3: CASSLDSGTYTGELFF. The CDR3 DNA sequence: TGCGCCAGCAGCTTGGATAGCGGGACATACACCGGGGAGCTGTTTTTT.

V usage is TRBV3-1 (or the pseudogene TRBV3-2) and J usage is TRBJ1-2; tentatively, D is TRBD1 (6 bases). This CDR3 has 15 amino acids. V lost 4 bases and J 2 bases, leaving 14 bases between the germline ends. Germline lookup yields CDR1 LGHDT and CDR2 YNNKEL (reference sequence). This CDR3 is CASSLRGGPNYGYTF. The CDR3 nucleotides read TGTGCCAGCAGCCTGAGGGGGGGACCCAACTATGGCTACACCTTC.